The entry below gives a single T cell receptor beta chain sequence along with its context. The data were obtained in a study of T cells after yellow fever vaccination. TCRdb processed the 5' RACE reads anew with MiXCR; each CDR3 protein has one entry. The table has under 300,000 distinct CDR3 sequences, 6.7% seen once; the top ten hold 1% to 1.2%. Sequenced material: CD4+ T cells sorted from PBMCs, taken on the day of the yellow fever booster vaccination. This TCR came from a man aged 25 to 40 who received the YFV17D yellow fever vaccine.

The CDR3: CASSQTPGGQETQYF. The DNA of the CDR3 is TGCGCCAGCAGCCAGACCCCCGGGGGGCAGGAGACCCAGTACTTC. The chain uses TRBV4-3 and TRBJ2-5, with a weak D call TRBD2 (7 bases). The V end lost 3 bases, the J end lost 5 bases, and 16 bases lay between the germline ends. The CDR3 loop spans 15 amino acids. Germline CDR1 reads LGHNA; CDR2 reads YSLEER.